These 10 T cell receptor beta chains came from one sample sequenced in a study of blood T cell repertoires in COVID-19 (dated by TCRdb to 2020 to 2022). Libraries were constructed by the immunoSEQ multiplex PCR assay. Sourced from immuneACCESS, this table was stored by TCRdb with only in-frame sequences that have V and J called. A share of the clones is absent; for the studies checked, an unresolved V gene accounts for under half, and the remainder has no known explanation. The sample data list about 80,000 clones, and 78% of these were observed just once. The ten top clones hold approximately 15% of the sample. Material for sequencing was peripheral blood. These receptors were taken from a human donor in a cohort sampled during active COVID-19.

The rearrangement links TRBV19 to TRBJ2-1; 9 nucleotides line up with TRBD1. V dropped 5 bases and J dropped 8; count of bases not matched to a gene: 10. CDR1 is LNHDA, CDR2 SQIVND, per germline (reference sequence). The CDR3 extends over 15 amino acids. In DNA form, the CDR3 reads TGTGCCAGTAGTCCCGGGACAGGGACCCATCATGAGCAGTTCTTC. It yields the protein CASSPGTGTHHEQFF.

The chain is built from TRBV5-4 and TRBJ1-1; D is unclear. Trimming stripped 0 bases from V and 4 bases from J, with 10 bases between. Per the germline V gene, CDR1 is SGHNT and CDR2 is YYREEE (reference sequence). The CDR3 loop spans 14 amino acids. The CDR3 DNA is TGTGCCAGCAGCTTGGCATCCTTGAGCACTGAAGCTTTCTTT. Encoded protein: CASSLASLSTEAFF.

The J gene is TRBJ2-2, the V gene TRBV19; 8 bases are shared with TRBD1. The ends lost 4 bases at V and 6 bases at J; junction bases unmatched: 7. Germline values: CDR1 LNHDA, CDR2 SQIVND (reference sequence). This CDR3 is 15 amino acids long. The CDR3 loop reads CASSTVTGVSGELFF. The CDR3, as DNA: TGTGCCAGTAGTACCGTGACAGGGGTTTCCGGGGAGCTGTTTTTT.

This chain connects TRBV30 to TRBJ2-2; 15 positions match TRBD2. V was pared by 2 bases and J by 5 bases, with 3 bases of the junction left unmatched. Germline assignment: CDR1 GTSNPN and CDR2 SVGIG (reference sequence). This CDR3 has 16 amino acids. The CDR3 loop is CAWSPGLAGGTGELFF. In DNA form, the CDR3 reads TGTGCCTGGAGTCCGGGACTAGCGGGGGGAACCGGGGAGCTGTTTTTT.

V gene TRBV6-1 combines with J gene TRBJ1-5, with TRBD1 as a possible D gene (6 bases). Germline loops: CDR1 MNHNS, CDR2 SASEGT. This CDR3 region has 16 residues. The V end lost 1 base, the J end lost 5 bases, and 15 bases lay between the germline ends. CDR3 sequence reads: CASSEEGGGGHQPQHF. The CDR3 DNA is TGTGCCAGCAGTGAAGAAGGGGGGGGTGGTCATCAGCCCCAGCATTTT.

CDR3 amino acids: CSVAGLAGNEQYF. CDR3 nucleotides: TGCAGCGTTGCGGGGCTAGCGGGGAACGAGCAGTACTTC. The chain couples TRBV29-1 to TRBJ2-7, with 9 positions matching TRBD2. The V gene's germline CDR1 is SQVTM and CDR2 ANQGSEA. V lost 4 bases, J lost 5 bases, and 6 bases stayed unmatched. The CDR3 runs to 13 residues.

This clone was counted only a few times. The rearrangement links TRBV6-5 to TRBJ1-4; D perhaps matches TRBD1 (5 bases). Germline V gene data show CDR1 as MNHEY and CDR2 as SVGAGI. This CDR3 has 13 residues. V was cut by 5 bases and J by 3 bases, with 7 bases left in between. The CDR3 loop reads CASSQGPNEKLFF. The CDR3 DNA is TGTGCCAGCAGTCAGGGTCCTAATGAAAAACTGTTTTTT.

The chain recombines TRBV28 with TRBJ1-6; D ambiguous. The germline V and J ends were trimmed by 7 bases and 9 bases, with 16 bases remaining between them. Germline V gene sequence: CDR1 MDHEN, CDR2 SYDVKM. This CDR3 comprises 14 residues. The CDR3 reads CASTELMASSPLHF. The CDR3 DNA reads TGTGCCAGCACCGAATTGATGGCAAGTTCACCCCTCCACTTT.

The rearrangement links TRBV19 to TRBJ1-5; D not resolved. This CDR3 region has 17 residues. The V end was cut by 0 bases, the J end by 7 bases, with 19 bases between. In germline, CDR1 is LNHDA, CDR2 SQIVND (reference sequence). CDR3 in DNA: TGTGCCAGTAGTATAGATCGGAGCTCGGGTTTCGGGCAGCCCCAGCATTTT. It codes for CASSIDRSSGFGQPQHF. The full variable domain, rest sourced from reference TRBV19 and TRBJ1-5, is DGGITQSPKYLFRKEGQNVTLSCEQNLNHDAMYWYRQDPGQGLRLIYYSQIVNDFQKGDIAEGYSVSREKKESFPLTVTSAQKNPTAFYLCASSIDRSSGFGQPQHFGDGTRLSIL.

This chain joins TRBV6-5 and TRBJ2-7, with TRBD2 as a possible D gene (5 bases). Germline-derived CDR1 and CDR2 are MNHEY and SVGAGI. This CDR3 has 10 residues. Trimming left V 6 bases short and J 10 bases short, with 10 bases between. The CDR3 region is CASREGIQYF. The CDR3 DNA sequence: TGTGCCAGCAGAGAGGGTATTCAGTACTTC.